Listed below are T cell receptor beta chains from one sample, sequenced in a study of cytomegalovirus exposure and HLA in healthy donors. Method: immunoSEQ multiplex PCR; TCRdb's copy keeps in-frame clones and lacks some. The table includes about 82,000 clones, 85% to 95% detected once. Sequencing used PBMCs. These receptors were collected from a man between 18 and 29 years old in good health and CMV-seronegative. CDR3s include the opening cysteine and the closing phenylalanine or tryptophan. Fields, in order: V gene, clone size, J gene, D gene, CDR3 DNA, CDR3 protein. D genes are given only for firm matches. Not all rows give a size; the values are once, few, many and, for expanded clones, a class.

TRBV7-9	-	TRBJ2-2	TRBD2	TGTGCCAGCAGCCTCCCGGGGGGGCCAGACCCCGGGGAGCTGTTTTTT	CASSLPGGPDPGELFF
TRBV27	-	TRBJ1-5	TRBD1	TGTGCCAGCAGTTCCGGGGACAGCTATCAGCCCCAGCATTTT	CASSSGDSYQPQHF
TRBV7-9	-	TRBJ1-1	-	TGTGCCAGCAGCCCCCAAGGAGGCCCCAACACTGAAGCTTTCTTT	CASSPQGGPNTEAFF
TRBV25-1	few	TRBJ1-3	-	TGTGCCAGCACCCAACCGGGTAGGGGTGGAAACACCATATATTTT	CASTQPGRGGNTIYF
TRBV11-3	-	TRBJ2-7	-	TGTGCCAGCAGCTTAAGGCGGGCAGGGGCCTCCTACGAGCAGTACTTC	CASSLRRAGASYEQYF
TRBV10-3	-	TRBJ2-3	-	TGTGCCACCCTATTAGGGGTAGGGGGCCGGGGGTCGGATACGCAGTATTTT	CATLLGVGGRGSDTQYF
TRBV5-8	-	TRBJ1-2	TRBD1	TGTGCCAGCAGTTTGGGGAAGGGGGCACGTTATGGCTACACCTTC	CASSLGKGARYGYTF
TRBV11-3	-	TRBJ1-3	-	TGTGCCACCGAGCGTGAGGGAGTTGCTGGAAACACCATATATTTT	CATEREGVAGNTIYF
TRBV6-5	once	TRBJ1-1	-	TGTGCCAGCAGTTACCTTATTGCGGGGGGGCGAGCTTTCTTT	CASSYLIAGGRAFF
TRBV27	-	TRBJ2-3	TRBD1	TGTGCCAGCAGTTTTGGGACAGGGGTCAGCACAGATACGCAGTATTTT	CASSFGTGVSTDTQYF
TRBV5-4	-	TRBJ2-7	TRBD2	TGTGCCAGCAGCGCACTAGCGGGAGGGCCTCACGAGCAGTACTTC	CASSALAGGPHEQYF
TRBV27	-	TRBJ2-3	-	TGTGCCAGCAGTGCCACAGGGTTCACAGATACGCAGTATTTT	CASSATGFTDTQYF
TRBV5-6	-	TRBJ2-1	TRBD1	TGTGCCAGCAGTTTTGATACAGGGGGCGGTGAGCAGTTCTTC	CASSFDTGGGEQFF
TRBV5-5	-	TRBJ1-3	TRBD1	TGTGCCAGCAGCCTCGGGACAGGGTCGGGTGTTGGAAACACCATATATTTT	CASSLGTGSGVGNTIYF
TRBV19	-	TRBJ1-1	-	TGTGCCAGTAACGTGTACGGGGGTATGGCTGAAGCTTTCTTT	CASNVYGGMAEAFF
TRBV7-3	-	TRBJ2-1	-	TGTGCCAGCAGCTTAGAGTGGCGAGCGCACAATGAGCAGTTCTTC	CASSLEWRAHNEQFF
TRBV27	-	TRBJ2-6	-	TGTGCCAGCAGTCCCGCGAGCTCGCGCTCTGGGGCCAACGTCCTGACTTTC	CASSPASSRSGANVLTF
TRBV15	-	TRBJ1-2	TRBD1	TGTGCCACCAGCACAGACAGGGCCATCTTTAGAGGCTACACCTTC	CATSTDRAIFRGYTF
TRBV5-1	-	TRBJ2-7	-	TGCGCCAGCAGCTTGAATCCGGACAGCTCCTACGAGCAGTACTTC	CASSLNPDSSYEQYF
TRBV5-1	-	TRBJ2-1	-	TGCGCCAGCAGCATTCAGGGCTATCCTAGAGATAATGAGCAGTTCTTC	CASSIQGYPRDNEQFF
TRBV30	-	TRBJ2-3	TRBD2	TGTGCCTGGAAAGGTACGGTAAGGAGCGGGATCACAGATACGCAGTATTTT	CAWKGTVRSGITDTQYF
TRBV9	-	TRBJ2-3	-	TGTGCCAGCAGCGTACACAGGGTTGAAGATACGCAGTATTTT	CASSVHRVEDTQYF
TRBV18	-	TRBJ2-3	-	TGTGCCAGCTCGATGGGGAGGGGGGCCACAGATACGCAGTATTTT	CASSMGRGATDTQYF
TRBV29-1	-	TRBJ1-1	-	TGCAGCTACATACGGAACACTGAAGCTTTCTTT	CSYIRNTEAFF
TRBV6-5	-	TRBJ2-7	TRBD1	TGTGCCAGCAGTTACTCGACCGGGACAGTACCCTACGAGCAGTACTTC	CASSYSTGTVPYEQYF
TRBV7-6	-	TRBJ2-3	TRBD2	TGTGCCAGCAGCTTAGAAACGGCGGGAGCAGATACGCAGTATTTT	CASSLETAGADTQYF
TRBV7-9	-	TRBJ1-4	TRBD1	TGTGCCAGCAGCTTAGGACAGGGTGCTGAAAAACTGTTTTTT	CASSLGQGAEKLFF
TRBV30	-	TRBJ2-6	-	TGTGCCTGTCCACAGGGCTCTGGGGCCAACGTCCTGACTTTC	CACPQGSGANVLTF
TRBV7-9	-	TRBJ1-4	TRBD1	TGTGCCAGCAGCTCCCGAGTGGGGACAGGGGGTGAAAAACTGTTTTTT	CASSSRVGTGGEKLFF
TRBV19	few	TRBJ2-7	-	TGTGCCAGTAGTCTCATCCCCGGGACAACTTCCTACGAGCAGTACTTC	CASSLIPGTTSYEQYF
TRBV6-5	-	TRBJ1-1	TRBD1	TGTGCCAGCAGCTCCGACAGGGCCAACAGGGATGAAGCTTTCTTT	CASSSDRANRDEAFF
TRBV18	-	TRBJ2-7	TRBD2	TGTGCCAGCTCACCATCGGGACTAGCTGTCTACGAGCAGTACTTC	CASSPSGLAVYEQYF
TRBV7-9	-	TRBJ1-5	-	TGTGCCAGCAGCTTAGCCAAGCCGGGACACCTCTCCCCCCAGCATTTT	CASSLAKPGHLSPQHF
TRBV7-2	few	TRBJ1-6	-	TGTGCCAGCAGCAAGACAGAGGACAATTCACCCCTCCACTTT	CASSKTEDNSPLHF
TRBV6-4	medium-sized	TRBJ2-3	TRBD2	TGTGCCAGCAGTCCCAGCGGGGGGGGAACAGATACGCAGTATTTT	CASSPSGGGTDTQYF
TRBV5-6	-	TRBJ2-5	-	TGTGCCAGCAGCAGCCCCAACGAAGAGACCCAGTACTTC	CASSSPNEETQYF
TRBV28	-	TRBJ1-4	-	TGTGCCAGCAGTCCCAGTTATGAAAAACTGTTTTTT	CASSPSYEKLFF
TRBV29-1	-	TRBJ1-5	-	TGCAGCGTTGCAGGGGCTAAAGGGCAGCCCCAGCATTTT	CSVAGAKGQPQHF
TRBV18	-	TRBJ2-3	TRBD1	TGTGCCAGCTCACCATATACCGGGACAGGGACTACAGATACGCAGTATTTT	CASSPYTGTGTTDTQYF
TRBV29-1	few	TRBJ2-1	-	TGCAGCGCCGTGCCGGCAGCGGGTGCCTACAATGAGCAGTTCTTC	CSAVPAAGAYNEQFF
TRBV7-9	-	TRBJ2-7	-	TGTGCCAGCAGCTTACCCCCCGGGCGGGCATCCTACGAGCAGTACTTC	CASSLPPGRASYEQYF
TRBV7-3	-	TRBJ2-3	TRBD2	TGTGCCAGCAGCTTAGTCGGACTAGCGGGAGTCGCAGATACGCAGTATTTT	CASSLVGLAGVADTQYF
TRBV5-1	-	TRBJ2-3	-	TGCGCCAGCAGCTTGGTGGGGGGACCCACAGATACGCAGTATTTT	CASSLVGGPTDTQYF
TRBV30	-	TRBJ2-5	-	TGTGCCTGGAGTAGTGGCGGGGTCCAAGAGACCCAGTACTTC	CAWSSGGVQETQYF
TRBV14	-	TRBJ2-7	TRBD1	TGTGCCAGCAGCCAAGGGACAGGGAGCTCCTACGAGCAGTACTTC	CASSQGTGSSYEQYF
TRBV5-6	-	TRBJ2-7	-	TGTGCCAGCAGCTCCGACCCAACGTCCTCGGGCGAGCAGTACTTC	CASSSDPTSSGEQYF
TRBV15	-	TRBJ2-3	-	TGTGCCACCCGGGACACCGGGACATTTAGCACAGATACGCAGTATTTT	CATRDTGTFSTDTQYF
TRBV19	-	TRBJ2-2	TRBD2	TGTGCCAGTAGTCCTAGCGGGGGCCACACCGGGGAGCTGTTTTTT	CASSPSGGHTGELFF
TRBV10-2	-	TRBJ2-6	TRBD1	TGCGCCAGCAGTAGGCAGGGGGATGGGGCCAACGTCCTGACTTTC	CASSRQGDGANVLTF
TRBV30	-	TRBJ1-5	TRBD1	TGTGCCTGGAGTACAGGGGCGGTTCAGCCCCAGCATTTT	CAWSTGAVQPQHF
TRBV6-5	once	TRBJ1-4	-	TGTGCCAGCAGTTACGGACTCCGGGAGGTCGAAAAACTGTTTTTT	CASSYGLREVEKLFF
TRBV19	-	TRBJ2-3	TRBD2	TGTGCCAGTAGTATTATCGGCCCGGGACTAGCGGGAACGACGTATTTT	CASSIIGPGLAGTTYF
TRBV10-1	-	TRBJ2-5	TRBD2	TGCGCCATCTTTCGTAGCGGGAGTCGAGAGACCCAGTACTTC	CAIFRSGSRETQYF